This T cell receptor beta chain was observed in a study of OX40 agonist ivuxolimab in advanced cancers. Study-wide background: Eligibility admitted prior anti-PD-1, anti-PD-L1 or anti-CTLA-4 therapy; roughly 39% had some.

Only in-frame clones appear in the TCRdb table, and some are missing; sequencing was by immunoSEQ multiplex PCR. The table lists roughly 80,000 clones, approximately 83% of them singletons. With regard to this clone: The target antigen is unknown.

General observations from the study: Clones of CD4+ and CD8+ blood T cells grew by week 6 at doses of 0.1 to 3.0 mg/kg.

Looked up from germline, CDR1 is KGHSH and CDR2 is LQKENI. Trimming at V came to 5 bases and at J to 3 bases, leaving 8 bases not matched to a gene. CDR3 size: 18 residues. This chain uses TRBV18 with TRBJ2-6; TRBD1 matches at 12 bases. The sequencing used CD4+ or CD8+ T cells sorted from blood, collected in a trial of the OX40 agonist ivuxolimab. The receptor was derived from an adult with an advanced solid tumor such as melanoma, head and neck, liver or kidney cancer. CDR3 coding DNA: TGTGCCAGCTCATCATCCGGGACAGGGGGCTTTGGGGCCAACGTCCTGACTTTC. It yields the protein CASSSSGTGGFGANVLTF. The complete variable domain, with remaining parts taken from reference TRBV18 and TRBJ2-6, reads NAGVMQNPRHLVRRRGQEARLRCSPMKGHSHVYWYRQLPEEGLKFMVYLQKENIIDESGMPKERFSAEFPKEGPSILRIQQVVRGDSAAYFCASSSSGTGGFGANVLTFGAGSRLTVL.